This TCR beta chain derives from a study of naive and memory T cell subsets. Four subsets defined by CD45RA and CD27 were sorted after CD3, CD4, CD8 and live/dead staining. An equimolar mix of two oligonucleotides served as the beta constant-region primer for TRBC1 and TRBC2. TCRdb re-analysed the UMI-ligation and nested PCR reads in MiXCR, keeping a single row per CDR3 protein. Here the sample spans 84,000 or so distinct CDR3 sequences, around 7% being singletons. The CDR3 consists of 14 residues. The V end was cut by 5 bases, the J end by 5 bases, with 15 bases between. Looked up from germline, CDR1 is SGHTA and CDR2 is FQGTGA.

This TCR was sampled from a human donor in good health. The sequenced material came from central memory CD4+ T cells from blood. V gene TRBV7-3 combines with J gene TRBJ1-1, with D perhaps TRBD1 (6 bases). The CDR3 DNA reads as TGTGCCAGCAGCCCTATAGGGGGTGTGACTGAAGCTTTCTTT. Translating gives CASSPIGGVTEAFF. Full variable domain (missing parts from reference TRBV7-3 and TRBJ1-1): GAGVSQTPSNKVTEKGKYVELRCDPISGHTALYWYRQSLGQGPEFLIYFQGTGAADDSGLPNDRFFAVRPEGSVSTLKIQRTERGDSAVYLCASSPIGGVTEAFFGQGTRLTVV.